The T cell receptor beta chain described here comes from a study of blood T cell repertoires in COVID-19. Study in general: Samples of COVID-19 (acute and convalescent) were obtained from the United States, Italy and Spain. PBMCs, B-cell-depleted T cells, or T cells provided the cDNA or gDNA that made up the material.

Authors' methods: Amplification with reference gene primers provided the estimates of nucleated cell counts. The method was immunoSEQ multiplex PCR; TCRdb's version includes in-frame clones alone and lacks a portion of them. The DNA was the basis for D and trimming; V, J and clone size are from that table. The data hold more than 200,000 clones, with 80% to 85% observed a single time. Trimming at V came to 6 bases and at J to 0 bases, leaving 2 bases not matched to a gene. The germline gives CDR1 SEHNR, CDR2 FQNEAQ (reference sequence). This CDR3 comprises 14 residues. The chain uses TRBV7-9 and TRBJ1-1; 9 bases line up with TRBD1. The clonotype originates from a man between 50 and 59 years old with active or convalescent COVID-19. Material for sequencing was peripheral blood. The CDR3: CASRRDRVNTEAFF. CDR3 coding DNA: TGTGCCAGCAGACGGGACAGGGTGAACACTGAAGCTTTCTTT. Looking up the rest from reference TRBV7-9 and TRBJ1-1 gives the full variable domain: DTGVSQNPRHKITKRGQNVTFRCDPISEHNRLYWYRQTLGQGPEFLTYFQNEAQLEKSRLLSDRFSAERPKGSFSTLEIQRTEQGDSAMYLCASRRDRVNTEAFFGQGTRLTVV.